This T cell receptor beta chain comes out of a study of blood T cell repertoires in COVID-19. The method was immunoSEQ multiplex PCR; TCRdb's version includes in-frame clones alone and lacks a portion of them. This table holds roughly 700,000 clones, just under 90% found once. V was clipped by 5 bases and J by 6 bases, with 16 bases between them. CDR3 length: 14 residues. Germline CDR1 GTSNPN, CDR2 SVGIG (reference sequence). The material sequenced was peripheral blood. The sequence derives from a woman in her late teens or twenties with acute or convalescent COVID-19. This rearrangement joins TRBV30 to TRBJ1-4; the D gene is possibly TRBD1 (5 bases). The CDR3 loop is CAWGGGGIDEKLFF. The CDR3 DNA sequence: TGTGCCTGGGGGGGAGGAGGCATAGATGAAAAACTGTTTTTT.